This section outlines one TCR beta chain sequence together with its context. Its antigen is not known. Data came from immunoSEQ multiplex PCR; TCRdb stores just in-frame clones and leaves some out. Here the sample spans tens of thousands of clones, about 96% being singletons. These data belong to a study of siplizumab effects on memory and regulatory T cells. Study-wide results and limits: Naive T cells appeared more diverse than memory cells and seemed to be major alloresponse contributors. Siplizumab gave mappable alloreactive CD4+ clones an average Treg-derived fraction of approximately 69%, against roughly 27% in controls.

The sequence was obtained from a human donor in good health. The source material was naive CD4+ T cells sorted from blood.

In DNA, the CDR3 is TGCGCCAGCAGCTTCTGGGACAGGTCCTACGAGCAGTACTTC. This sequence encodes CASSFWDRSYEQYF. The chain joins TRBV5-1 to TRBJ2-7; TRBD1 aligns across 8 bases. V trimming: 2 bases; J trimming: 1 base; junction bases outside the gene matches: 2. The germline CDR1 and CDR2 sequences are SGHRS and YFSETQ. The CDR3 covers 14 residues. The whole variable domain, filled in from reference TRBV5-1 and TRBJ2-7, reads KAGVTQTPRYLIKTRGQQVTLSCSPISGHRSVSWYQQTPGQGLQFLFEYFSETQRNKGNFPGRFSGRQFSNSRSEMNVSTLELGDSALYLCASSFWDRSYEQYFGPGTRLTVT.